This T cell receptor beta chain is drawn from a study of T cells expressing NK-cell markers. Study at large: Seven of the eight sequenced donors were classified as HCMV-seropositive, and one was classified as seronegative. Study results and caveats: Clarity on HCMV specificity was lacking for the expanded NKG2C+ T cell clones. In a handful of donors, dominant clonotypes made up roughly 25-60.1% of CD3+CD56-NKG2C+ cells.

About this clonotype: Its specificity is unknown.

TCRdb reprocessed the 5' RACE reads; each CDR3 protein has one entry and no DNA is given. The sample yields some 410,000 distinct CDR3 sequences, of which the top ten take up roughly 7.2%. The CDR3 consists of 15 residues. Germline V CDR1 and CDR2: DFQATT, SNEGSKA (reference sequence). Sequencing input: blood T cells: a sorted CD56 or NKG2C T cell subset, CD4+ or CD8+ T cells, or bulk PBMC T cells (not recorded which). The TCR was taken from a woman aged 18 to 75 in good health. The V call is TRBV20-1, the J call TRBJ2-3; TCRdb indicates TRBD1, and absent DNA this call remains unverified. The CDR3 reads CSASPGQGQSNTQYF.